This TCR beta chain was observed in a study of blood T cell repertoires in COVID-19. Original methodology: Nucleated cell counts were estimated from reference gene primer amplification. Here immunoSEQ multiplex PCR was the method, and the copy in TCRdb shows in-frame clones only, minus some. The D gene and trimming were derived from the DNA, and the V and J assignments and clone size from that table. The table shows about 350,000 clones, with about 90% occurring only once. CDR1 is ENHRY and CDR2 is SYGVKD in the germline V gene. The CDR3 length is 16 residues. With 4 bases removed from V and 0 bases from J, the gap between germline ends came to 10 bases. Self-reported history from a screening survey and questionnaire set each donor's cohort. All recovered Cohort 3 donors got two negative PCRs, got clearance, or saw symptom resolution.

Material for sequencing was PBMCs or T cells enriched from blood (not recorded which). The chain combines TRBV10-3 with TRBJ2-6; D possibly corresponds to TRBD2 (6 bases). This TCR was sampled from a woman aged 25 to 39 who had recovered from COVID-19. This chain's CDR3 is CAISAGGNSGANVLTF. The CDR3 DNA reads TGTGCCATCAGTGCCGGGGGAAACTCTGGGGCCAACGTCCTGACTTTC.